This T cell receptor beta chain was found in a study of blood T cell repertoires in COVID-19. About the research overall: Sites across the United States, Italy and Spain contributed samples from acute and convalescent COVID-19. In each case, the material was cDNA or gDNA derived from T cells, B-cell-depleted T cells, or PBMCs.

Per the study methods: Using reference gene primer amplification, nucleated cell counts were estimated. Using immunoSEQ multiplex PCR, the repertoire was profiled, and TCRdb retains in-frame clones only, with some absent. D and trimming were read from the DNA, whereas the V and J calls and clone size are those reported in that table. The sample yields around 260,000 clones, 87% seen once. This CDR3 is 13 amino acids long. Germline CDR1 and CDR2: SNHLY and FYNNEI. The ends were cut back, 8 bases at V and 8 bases at J, with 15 bases in the middle. The chain recombines TRBV2 with TRBJ1-4; tentatively, D is TRBD1 (6 bases). The sequence was collected from a woman aged 40 to 49 who had recovered from COVID-19. Source material: peripheral blood. CDR3 nucleotides: TGTGCCAGCCACAGGGCACGAGGAGAAAAACTGTTTTTT. This translates into CASHRARGEKLFF.